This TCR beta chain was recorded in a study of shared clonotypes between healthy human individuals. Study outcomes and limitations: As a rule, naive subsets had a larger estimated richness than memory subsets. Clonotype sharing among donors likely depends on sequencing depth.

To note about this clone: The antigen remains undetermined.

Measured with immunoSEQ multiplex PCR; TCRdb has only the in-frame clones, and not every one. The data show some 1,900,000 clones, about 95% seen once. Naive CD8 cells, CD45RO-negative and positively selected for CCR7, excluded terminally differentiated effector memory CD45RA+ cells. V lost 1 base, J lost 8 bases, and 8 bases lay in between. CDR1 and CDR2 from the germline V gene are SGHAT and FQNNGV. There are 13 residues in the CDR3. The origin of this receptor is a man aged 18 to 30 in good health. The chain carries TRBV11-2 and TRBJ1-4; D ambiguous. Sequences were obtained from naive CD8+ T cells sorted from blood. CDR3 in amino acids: CASSLAAGEKLFF. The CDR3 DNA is TGTGCCAGCAGCTTAGCGGCGGGGGAAAAACTGTTTTTT. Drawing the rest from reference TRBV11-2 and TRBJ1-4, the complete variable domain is EAGVAQSPRYKIIEKRQSVAFWCNPISGHATLYWYQQILGQGPKLLIQFQNNGVVDDSQLPKDRFSAERLKGVDSTLKIQPAKLEDSAVYLCASSLAAGEKLFFGSGTQLSVL.